The subject of this entry is one T cell receptor (beta chain). No cognate antigen has been identified for it. It has no much larger one-base neighbor in the sample; base qualities were not kept. This same CDR3 is encoded by further DNA sequences in the sample. The source of the sample is a study of beta chain features in type 1 diabetes (dated by TCRdb to about 2018). Some background on the complete study: Mean age, gender distribution, total cell number and subset yield did not differ between patients and healthy donors. A total of over 95,000,000 sorted cells were examined across all samples, and RNA yield correlated strongly with the number of cells per subset. The study compared TCRB repertoires of sorted circulating CD4+ T cell subsets between recently diagnosed type 1 diabetes patients and matched healthy donors. Whereas all 30 or so donors provided naive and central memory subsets, regulatory and stem cell-like memory subsets were isolated from just 8 patients and roughly eight healthy donors. Overall study outcomes, separate from this receptor: HLA sub-analyses involved small numbers of individuals, so any influence of HLA type on TCRB rearrangement remained unresolved. Sequencing cDNA rather than genomic DNA could over-represent highly expressing activated cells, although activation and CD3 levels did not differ between groups. Patients with type 1 diabetes made fewer insertions and deleted more nucleotides at VDJ recombination sites, implying thymic rearrangement abnormalities. Shorter templates might have been favored by PCR, but patient and control samples were amplified and corrected together, so both groups would have been affected equally by any skew. Type 1 diabetes patients showed a moderate but significant shortening of TCRB CDR3 length in all four CD4+ subsets. The naive, central memory and regulatory TCRB repertoires appeared to resemble one another more closely among patients than among healthy donors.

All of the isolated RNA was reverse transcribed with the High Capacity cDNA Reverse Transcription Kit, so expressed TCRB transcripts were sequenced. Deep immunoSEQ sequencing was applied to naive, central memory and regulatory T cell samples, giving an average of about 3.8 million total reads per sample. After sorted cells were lysed in RLT buffer, RNA was extracted with DNase-treated RNeasy Micro or Mini kits, with the choice depending on cell number. Each cell subset was processed separately to prevent cross-contamination, with patient and healthy donor samples processed together. The immunoSEQ multiplex PCR was used to amplify TCRB sequences from cDNA, yielding 87-bp fragments that span the CDR3 region. Sequencing of the amplicons was performed on the Illumina HiSeq platform. As for the original processing: Synthetic template baselines were used to correct PCR bias computationally, reads within Hamming distance 2 were collapsed together, and singletons that could not be merged were discarded. Reads were aligned against IMGT so that V, D and J genes, CDR3 length and insertions or deletions at six rearrangement sites could be assigned. Within each subset, clonotype counts were normalized to sorted cell number, after which true diversity and Gini coefficients were computed with the tcR R package. Repertoire sharing was quantified using the overlap coefficient calculated on TCRB nucleotide sequences. Out-of-frame TCRB sequences from naive cells were analyzed to stand in for the pre-selection repertoire. TCRdb holds this immuneACCESS table with in-frame rearrangements only. Some clones are missing; in checked studies, unresolved V genes explain under half, and the rest has no known cause. That table supplies the V and J calls and clone size; D and trimming were determined from the DNA. The table for this sample lists about 360,000 clones; approximately 12% of them were counted only once. The ten largest clonotypes hold around 0.02% of the sample.

Each donor gave one peripheral blood draw, averaging about 120 mL, which was collected into heparinised tubes. A BD FACSAria II was used to sort naive, central memory, regulatory and stem cell-like memory CD4+ T cells with a panel that included CD45RO, CCR7, CD25, CD127, CD95 and CD27. A purity above 95% was achieved for all sorted populations. PBMCs were isolated immediately by Lymphoprep density gradient centrifugation and stained directly without culture. To minimize batch effects, samples were stained and sorted in pairs, one healthy donor with one patient per experiment. Reading from cysteine to phenylalanine, the CDR3 counts 13 amino acids. The sequence is cut down to CDR3 DNA, 39 bases in frame from base 1. V gives up 6 bases and J gives up 4 bases, and the segment between their germline ends measures 12 bases. From a lookup of the germline V gene, CDR1 and CDR2 are MNHEY and SVGAGI.

The rearranged segments are TRBV6-5 and TRBJ2-5; D gene: possibly TRBD2, on 6 matching bases. The sequence was obtained from a man between 18 and 29 years old in good health. The specimen sequenced was naive CD4+ T cells from blood. The intended sense of this specimen's cell subset or site label: true naive CD4+ T cells. The CDR3 region has the sequence CASRTGGRETQYF. The nucleotide sequence is TGTGCCAGCAGAACTGGAGGGAGAGAGACCCAGTACTTC.